This entry concerns a single T cell receptor beta chain. Germline loops: CDR1 SGHNT, CDR2 YYREEE (reference sequence). The CDR3 is made up of 14 amino acids. Trimming pared 4 bases from V and 2 bases from J, leaving 12 bases between. Some clones are missing from TCRdb's copy, which holds only in-frame ones; the method was immunoSEQ multiplex PCR. The data hold 150,000 or so clones, with approximately 80% observed a single time. These data originate in a study of blood T cell repertoires in COVID-19. V gene TRBV5-4 combines with J gene TRBJ1-1, with D possibly being TRBD1 (6 bases). The sequencing input was PBMCs or T cells enriched from blood (not recorded which). This TCR was sampled from a woman in her fifties or sixties who had recovered from COVID-19. The CDR3 bases are TGTGCCAGCAGCCCCCGGACAGTTAACACTGAAGCTTTCTTT. Encoded protein: CASSPRTVNTEAFF.